These 26 T cell receptor beta chains were all obtained from the same sample, sequenced in a study of blood T cell repertoires in COVID-19. Sequencing was performed with immunoSEQ multiplex PCR; in TCRdb, only in-frame clones are kept and a portion is missing. This repertoire shows roughly 150,000 clones, roughly 80% found once; its top ten account for approximately 2.6%. Sequencing input: peripheral blood. The receptors come from a man between 65 and 85 years old with acute or convalescent COVID-19.

The chain has TRBV29-1 and TRBJ1-2, with 10 bases matching TRBD1. After removal of 7 bases from V and 7 bases from J, the junction contained 15 bases not matched to a gene. CDR1 SQVTM and CDR2 ANQGSEA come from the germline V gene. CDR3 length: 15 amino acids. This CDR3 reads CSAGTGELILRGYTF. The CDR3, as DNA: TGCAGCGCAGGGACAGGGGAGTTGATACTTCGTGGCTACACCTTC. The variable domain in full, with the rest retrieved from reference TRBV29-1 and TRBJ1-2, is SAVISQKPSRDICQRGTSLTIQCQVDSQVTMMFWYRQQPGQSLTLIATANQGSEATYESGFVIDKFPISRPNLTFSTLTVSNMSPEDSSIYLCSAGTGELILRGYTFGSGTRLTVV.

For the CDR3, the DNA is TGTGCCAGCAGCCCCCACCGCGGGGGAGGCTACACCTTC. This translates into CASSPHRGGGYTF. This rearrangement joins TRBV3-1 (or the pseudogene TRBV3-2) to TRBJ1-2; possibly TRBD1 for D (5 bases). The germline V gene has CDR1 LGHDT and CDR2 YNNKEL (reference sequence). This CDR3 spans 13 amino acids. V lost 4 bases and J lost 8, with 14 bases in between.

The chain combines TRBV19 with TRBJ2-7, with 8 bases that match TRBD2. The germline V gene has CDR1 LNHDA and CDR2 SQIVND (reference sequence). This CDR3 region has 14 residues. The V segment lost 5 bases and the J segment 5 bases; nucleotides outside the gene matches: 8. CDR3 nucleotides: TGTGCCAGTAGTTCCCTGACTAGCGTCCACGAGCAGTACTTC. Its protein is CASSSLTSVHEQYF.

This clone was seen a handful of times. The CDR3 loop is CASSGQGQEAFF. The CDR3 region has the DNA TGCGCCAGCAGCGGGCAGGGACAGGAAGCTTTCTTT. The chain combines TRBV5-1 with TRBJ1-1, with 7 bases aligning to TRBD1. The CDR3 extends over 12 amino acids. Germline loops: CDR1 SGHRS, CDR2 YFSETQ. V lost 4 bases and J lost 8; bases outside the gene matches: 5. The entire variable domain, with the rest obtained from reference TRBV5-1 and TRBJ1-1, is as follows: KAGVTQTPRYLIKTRGQQVTLSCSPISGHRSVSWYQQTPGQGLQFLFEYFSETQRNKGNFPGRFSGRQFSNSRSEMNVSTLELGDSALYLCASSGQGQEAFFGQGTRLTVV.

The chain couples TRBV5-4 to TRBJ2-7; D gene unclear. The ends were cut back, 1 base at V and 2 bases at J, with 10 bases in the middle. This CDR3 is built from 14 residues. Germline values: CDR1 SGHNT, CDR2 YYREEE (reference sequence). The CDR3 spells CASSLLNTAYEQYF. CDR3 sequence (DNA): TGTGCCAGCAGCTTGCTGAATACGGCCTACGAGCAGTACTTC.

This sequence joins TRBV5-1 and TRBJ2-1, with 13 bases matching TRBD2. The V segment lost 0 bases and the J segment 9 bases; nucleotides outside the gene matches: 3. CDR3 length: 15 residues. Germline loops: CDR1 SGHRS, CDR2 YFSETQ. This chain's CDR3 is CASSLGLAGGVEQFF. In DNA form, the CDR3 reads TGCGCCAGCAGCTTGGGACTAGCGGGAGGAGTTGAGCAGTTCTTC.

The CDR3 reads CASSDSSKGDYGYTF. CDR3 bases: TGTGCCAGCAGTGACTCATCCAAGGGGGACTATGGCTACACCTTC. The rearrangement uses TRBV6-4 and TRBJ1-2; D possibly corresponds to TRBD1 (6 bases). Trimming pared 0 bases from V and 3 bases from J, leaving 11 bases between. The CDR3 totals 15 residues. Germline V gene data show CDR1 as MRHNA and CDR2 as SNTAGT.

The chain couples TRBV19 to TRBJ2-7; 8 bases are shared with TRBD1. Germline values: CDR1 LNHDA, CDR2 SQIVND (reference sequence). Trimming took 7 bases from V and 0 from J; bases not matched to a gene: 5. The CDR3 loop spans 14 amino acids. The chain's CDR3 is CASNPGTGSYEQYF. The CDR3 nucleotides are TGTGCCAGTAACCCCGGGACAGGCTCCTACGAGCAGTACTTC.

J is TRBJ1-1 and V is TRBV20-1; 8 bases are shared with TRBD1. CDR1 is DFQATT, CDR2 SNEGSKA, per germline (reference sequence). The CDR3 loop spans 18 amino acids. The ends lost 3 bases at V and 1 base at J; junction bases unmatched: 16. The CDR3: CSASSSKDRVRGNTEAFF. DNA for the CDR3: TGCAGTGCTAGTTCTAGTAAGGACAGGGTCCGGGGGAACACTGAAGCTTTCTTT.

The gene calls are TRBV27 and TRBJ1-4, with TRBD1 matching over 7 bases. With 5 bases clipped from V and 3 bases from J, the junction kept 6 bases outside the gene matches. The CDR3 length is 15 residues. Germline CDR1 reads MNHEY; CDR2 reads SMNVEV (reference sequence). CDR3 sequence reads: CASSQQGSANEKLFF. The DNA of the CDR3 is TGTGCCAGCAGTCAACAGGGGTCGGCTAATGAAAAACTGTTTTTT.

The chain recombines TRBV5-5 with TRBJ2-3, with D possibly matching TRBD1 (6 bases). V lost 2 bases, J lost 2 bases, and 9 bases lay in between. The CDR3 has 14 residues. Germline lookup yields CDR1 SGHKS and CDR2 YYEKEE (reference sequence). CDR3 in amino acids: CASSFGQHTDTQYF. For the CDR3, the DNA is TGTGCCAGCAGCTTTGGACAGCACACAGATACGCAGTATTTT.

The chain uses TRBV10-2 and TRBJ2-2, with 12 bases that match TRBD2. Per germline, CDR1 WSHSY and CDR2 SAAADI. The V gene end was trimmed by 6 bases and the J gene end by 3 bases; junction bases not matched to a gene: 5. The CDR3 extends over 16 amino acids. The chain's CDR3 is CASRTTSGGYTGELFF. The CDR3 coding sequence is TGCGCCAGCAGGACTACTAGCGGGGGGTACACCGGGGAGCTGTTTTTT.

This clone was seen only a few times. The chain uses TRBV7-3 and TRBJ2-1, with 10 positions matching TRBD2. Germline V gene sequence: CDR1 SGHTA, CDR2 FQGTGA. J gave up 4 bases and V 2 bases, and 5 bases lay outside the gene matches. The CDR3 length is 16 residues. This CDR3 is CASSLLAGESYNEQFF. The CDR3 nucleotides read TGTGCCAGCAGCTTACTAGCGGGAGAGTCGTACAATGAGCAGTTCTTC.

This chain connects TRBV30 to TRBJ2-1; 11 bases are shared with TRBD2. V shed 1 base and J 4 bases; nucleotides not matched to a gene: 3. Germline V gene sequence: CDR1 GTSNPN, CDR2 SVGIG (reference sequence). This CDR3 is 15 amino acids long. CDR3 coding DNA: TGTGCCTGGAGTGCGGGACTAGCGGAATACAATGAGCAGTTCTTC. This gives the protein CAWSAGLAEYNEQFF.

V is TRBV25-1 and J is TRBJ2-3; tentative D call: TRBD1 (5 bases). Looked up from germline, CDR1 is MGHDK and CDR2 is SYGVNS. Trimming took 1 base from V and 5 from J, leaving 10 bases between them. The CDR3 sequence is 14 residues long. CDR3 nucleotides: TGTGCCAGCAGTGAATTGAAGGGGTTAGATACGCAGTATTTT. Its translation is CASSELKGLDTQYF.

The gene calls are TRBV6-1 and TRBJ1-2; weak D call: TRBD1 (5 bases). Per the germline V gene, CDR1 is MNHNS and CDR2 is SASEGT. This CDR3 contains 15 residues. With 1 base removed from V and 6 bases from J, the gap between germline ends came to 15 bases. The CDR3 DNA reads as TGTGCCAGCAGTGAAGGTGTAGACAGATCGAATGGCTACACCTTC. Its translation: CASSEGVDRSNGYTF.

The chain is built from TRBV28 and TRBJ1-5, with D unresolved. The CDR3 has 11 residues. Per germline, CDR1 MDHEN and CDR2 SYDVKM. V lost 3 bases, J lost 5 bases, and 2 bases lay in between. CDR3 in amino acids: CASSFDQPQHF. The CDR3 region has the DNA TGTGCCAGCAGTTTCGATCAGCCCCAGCATTTT.

The V and J genes are TRBV13 and TRBJ2-1, with 13 bases matching TRBD2. This CDR3 is built from 15 residues. Looked up from germline, CDR1 is PRHDT and CDR2 is FYEKMQ (reference sequence). J lost 9 bases, V lost 5 bases, and 7 bases had no gene match. The CDR3 loop reads CASSLPGLAGLEQFF. CDR3 nucleotide sequence: TGTGCCAGCAGCCTCCCGGGACTAGCGGGACTTGAGCAGTTCTTC.

In this sample, this clone turned up a few times. The rearrangement links TRBV18 to TRBJ2-7; D possibly corresponds to TRBD1 (5 bases). The length of the CDR3 is 14 residues. CDR1 and CDR2 (germline): KGHSH, LQKENI. The V gene lost 5 bases and the J gene lost 4 bases, with 15 bases spanning the gap. The CDR3 bases are TGTGCCAGCTCATATGACAGAATCCAATACGAGCAGTACTTC. Amino acid sequence: CASSYDRIQYEQYF.

This rearrangement joins TRBV28 to TRBJ1-6; no firm D call. The CDR3 contains 15 residues. Germline V CDR1 and CDR2: MDHEN, SYDVKM. V lost 6 bases, J lost 7 bases, and 16 bases lay in between. CDR3 residues: CASRRGRMENSPLHF. DNA for the CDR3: TGTGCCAGCAGGAGAGGGAGGATGGAGAATTCACCCCTCCACTTT. The full variable domain, its missing parts supplied by reference TRBV28 and TRBJ1-6, is DVKVTQSSRYLVKRTGEKVFLECVQDMDHENMFWYRQDPGLGLRLIYFSYDVKMKEKGDIPEGYSVSREKKERFSLILESASTNQTSMYLCASRRGRMENSPLHFGNGTRLTVT.

This chain uses TRBV13 with TRBJ1-1, with D tentatively TRBD1 (5 bases). The length of the CDR3 is 17 residues. Trimming took 3 bases from V and 5 from J, leaving 22 bases between them. Germline assignment: CDR1 PRHDT and CDR2 FYEKMQ (reference sequence). The CDR3 reads CASSLGGQGGRRTEAFF. CDR3 DNA: TGTGCCAGCAGCTTGGGTGGTCAGGGAGGACGTAGGACTGAAGCTTTCTTT.

The chain is built from TRBV7-8 and TRBJ2-3; 8 nucleotides match TRBD2. Germline V gene lookup returns CDR1 SGHVS and CDR2 FQNEAQ. V shed 5 bases and J 4 bases; nucleotides not matched to a gene: 2. The CDR3 sequence is 13 residues long. CDR3 residues: CASSTGGADTQYF. The CDR3 bases are TGTGCCAGCAGCACGGGGGGGGCAGATACGCAGTATTTT.

CDR3 sequence: CAGRSGRAGNEQFF. Here the CDR3 DNA reads TGTGCCGGGCGTAGCGGGAGGGCTGGCAATGAGCAGTTCTTC. This sequence joins TRBV10-3 and TRBJ2-1, with 11 bases fitting TRBD2. The CDR3 is made up of 14 amino acids. Trimming cost V 11 bases and J 6 bases; bases outside gene matches: 9. The germline gives CDR1 ENHRY, CDR2 SYGVKD.

The table lists this clone with a count of one. The chain carries TRBV18 and TRBJ2-3, with 7 bases fitting TRBD2. Germline CDR1 reads KGHSH; CDR2 reads LQKENI. With V trimmed by 3 bases and J by 2 bases, 8 bases remained unmatched. The CDR3 is 16 residues long. CDR3 in amino acids: CASSPIGAGDTDTQYF. CDR3 DNA: TGTGCCAGCTCACCTATCGGCGCGGGAGACACAGATACGCAGTATTTT.

The CDR3 nucleotides are TGTGCCAGTATGGGCGCGGGAGGGCGACAAGAGACCCAGTACTTC. Its translation is CASMGAGGRQETQYF. V usage is TRBV19 and J usage is TRBJ2-5; the match to TRBD2 covers 9 bases. Germline loops: CDR1 LNHDA, CDR2 SQIVND (reference sequence). The junction had 8 bases not matched to a gene; V was cut back by 7 bases and J by 2 bases. The CDR3 totals 15 residues.

CDR3: CASSETTGANVLTF. The CDR3 DNA reads as TGTGCCTCCTCCGAGACTACTGGGGCCAACGTCCTGACTTTC. The chain is built from TRBV2 and TRBJ2-6; tentatively, D is TRBD2 (5 bases). Germline V CDR1 and CDR2: SNHLY, FYNNEI. This CDR3 comprises 14 residues. V was pared by 11 bases and J by 2 bases, with 13 bases between.